The rows below give T cell receptor beta chains drawn from one sample of a study of blood T cell repertoires in COVID-19. Sequencing used immunoSEQ multiplex PCR; TCRdb keeps in-frame clones, though not all of them. The sample has about 220,000 clones; approximately 81% are singletons. Sequencing input: peripheral blood. Receptors were obtained from a man in his fifties or sixties who had recovered from COVID-19. Both conserved end residues are part of each CDR3. D genes are given only for firm matches. For some rows the clone size is stated as once, few or many, or as a class when expanded; others skip it.

abundance	d_gene	v_gene	j_gene	CDR3nt	CDR3aa
NA	TRBD2	TRBV6-2/TRBV6-3	TRBJ2-1	TGTGCCAGCAGACCTCTAGCGGTTGGGGAAATGCATGAGCAGTTCTTC	CASRPLAVGEMHEQFF
NA	NA	TRBV28	TRBJ2-7	TGTGCCAGCAGTGGCGGGGTTAGCGGATCCTACGAGCAGTACTTC	CASSGGVSGSYEQYF
NA	NA	TRBV28	TRBJ2-7	TGTGCCAGCAGTCGGGTTATGCAAGGGGCGAGGTACGAGCAGTACTTC	CASSRVMQGARYEQYF
NA	NA	TRBV30	TRBJ1-3	TGTGCCTGGAGTAGGGGCAGCTCTGGAAACACCATATATTTT	CAWSRGSSGNTIYF
NA	NA	TRBV5-8	TRBJ2-4	TGTGCCAGCAGCTTGGAATCGCGGTTGTTGGCCAAAAACATTCAGTACTTC	CASSLESRLLAKNIQYF
NA	NA	TRBV6-6	TRBJ2-5	TGTGCCAGCAGCCCCCCCGGGGGTGAGACCCAGTACTTC	CASSPPGGETQYF
NA	NA	TRBV4-1	TRBJ2-6	TGCGCCAGCAGCCAAGGTATCCAGTCTGGGGCCAACGTCCTGACTTTC	CASSQGIQSGANVLTF
once	NA	TRBV18	TRBJ2-1	TGTGCCAGCTCACCACCGGGGGGAGAATCCTACAATGAGCAGTTCTTC	CASSPPGGESYNEQFF
NA	TRBD1	TRBV11-2	TRBJ1-1	TGTGCCAGCAGCGTAAGACAGGGACTCGAAGCTTTCTTT	CASSVRQGLEAFF
NA	TRBD2	TRBV7-6	TRBJ2-3	TGTGCCAGCAGCTTAGGACTAGCGGGAGGCCCAGATACGCAGTATTTT	CASSLGLAGGPDTQYF
NA	NA	TRBV28	TRBJ1-2	TGTGCCAGCAGTAACTTCTATGGCTACACCTTC	CASSNFYGYTF
NA	TRBD2	TRBV6-5	TRBJ2-7	TGTGCCAGCAGTTATAAAGCGGGAGGGTGGTACGAGCAGTACTTC	CASSYKAGGWYEQYF
NA	NA	TRBV28	TRBJ2-7	TGTGCCAGCAGGCGACAGTCCTACGAGCAGTACTTC	CASRRQSYEQYF
NA	NA	TRBV11-2	TRBJ2-7	TGTGCCAGCAGCCCAGGGTTGGGCGAGCAGTACTTC	CASSPGLGEQYF
NA	TRBD2	TRBV5-1	TRBJ2-5	TGCGCCAGCAGCTTGAGTAGCGGGAGGGGGGAGACCCAGTACTTC	CASSLSSGRGETQYF
NA	NA	TRBV6-5	TRBJ2-7	TGTGCCAGCAGTTACTCGTCTTTACGCGCGTACGAGCAGTACTTC	CASSYSSLRAYEQYF
few	TRBD1	TRBV27	TRBJ2-1	TGTGCCAGCAGTTTGGGACAGGGGGCAAGTGAGCAGTTCTTC	CASSLGQGASEQFF
NA	TRBD1	TRBV19	TRBJ1-5	TGTGCCAGTAGACGATGGGACAGAAATCAGCCCCAGCATTTT	CASRRWDRNQPQHF
NA	TRBD1	TRBV5-1	TRBJ2-3	TGCGCCAGCAGCTTGGGGGGGACAGGGATCACAGATACGCAGTATTTT	CASSLGGTGITDTQYF
NA	NA	TRBV5-1	TRBJ2-7	TGCGCCAGCAGCTTGGGGTTAGGGGACTACGAGCAGTACTTC	CASSLGLGDYEQYF
NA	TRBD2	TRBV5-1	TRBJ2-1	TGCGCCAGCCGACTAGCGGAAACCTACAATGAGCAGTTCTTC	CASRLAETYNEQFF
NA	TRBD1	TRBV24-1	TRBJ2-2	TGTGCCACTAGGGACAGCACCGGGGAGCTGTTTTTT	CATRDSTGELFF
NA	NA	TRBV28	TRBJ1-1	TGTGCCAGCAGGAGGGTACAGGGTGGGGCTTTCTTT	CASRRVQGGAFF
NA	NA	TRBV6-5	TRBJ2-7	TGTGCCAGCAGTACAACCTTTAACGAGCAGTACTTC	CASSTTFNEQYF
NA	NA	TRBV19	TRBJ1-5	TGTGCCAGTAGTTTCAGGGCTCAGCCCCAGCATTTT	CASSFRAQPQHF
NA	TRBD1	TRBV28	TRBJ2-1	TGTGCCAGCAGACAGGGGAGTCAGGTATCCTACAATGAGCAGTTCTTC	CASRQGSQVSYNEQFF
NA	NA	TRBV19	TRBJ2-3	TGTGCCAGTAGTATAGCCGGTGGTGGGCTCTACACAGATACGCAGTATTTT	CASSIAGGGLYTDTQYF
NA	TRBD2	TRBV29-1	TRBJ2-7	TGCAGCGTTGAACGACTAGCGGGAGCCCAATACGAGCAGTACTTC	CSVERLAGAQYEQYF
NA	NA	TRBV30	TRBJ2-5	TGTGCCTGGAGTGCCAACCAAGAGACCCAGTACTTC	CAWSANQETQYF
NA	TRBD2	TRBV13	TRBJ2-2	TGTGCCAGCAGCCCCAAGGGGAGGGAACGTTATGCCGGGGAGCTGTTTTTT	CASSPKGRERYAGELFF
NA	TRBD2	TRBV27	TRBJ2-2	TGTGCCAGCAGTTTTAAAGCCCCCCTAGGACTAGCATGGGCCGGGGAGCTGTTTTTT	CASSFKAPLGLAWAGELFF
NA	NA	TRBV30	TRBJ2-2	TGTGCCTGTCGATCTAACTTGGGGGGCACCGGGGAGCTGTTTTTT	CACRSNLGGTGELFF
NA	NA	TRBV9	TRBJ2-3	TGTGCCAGCAGCGTAAGCTCAGATACGCAGTATTTT	CASSVSSDTQYF